These 25 T cell receptor beta chains were sequenced from one sample in a study of blood T cell repertoires in COVID-19. Assay used: immunoSEQ multiplex PCR; TCRdb lists only in-frame clones, some missing. The sample lists about 380,000 clones, 70% to 90% occurring once. Sequences were obtained from PBMCs or T cells enriched from blood (not recorded which). The receptors come from a woman between 18 and 29 years old who had recovered from COVID-19.

The chain is built from TRBV6-5 and TRBJ1-2; 8 bases are a match to TRBD1. The V and J ends lost 7 bases and 4 bases, in that order; junction bases with no gene match: 8. There are 14 residues in the CDR3. Germline loops: CDR1 MNHEY, CDR2 SVGAGI. The CDR3 sequence is CASTRGQGGYGYTF. DNA of the CDR3: TGTGCCAGCACACGCGGACAGGGCGGCTATGGCTACACCTTC.

The gene calls are TRBV11-2 and TRBJ1-2, with D possibly matching TRBD1 (6 bases). V gave up 0 bases and J gave up 8 bases, with 22 bases separating them. CDR3 length equals 17 residues. Germline loops: CDR1 SGHAT, CDR2 FQNNGV. CDR3 sequence (DNA): TGTGCCAGCAGCTTAGATCGGGGGGCACCTTCTTTCGGGGGCTACACCTTC. Translation gives CASSLDRGAPSFGGYTF.

This clone was seen a handful of times. The V and J genes are TRBV2 and TRBJ1-2; D remains ambiguous. The CDR3 is 15 residues long. With 3 bases removed from V and 4 bases from J, the gap between germline ends came to 15 bases. Germline values: CDR1 SNHLY, CDR2 FYNNEI. CDR3 protein: CASSDPNGLLYGYTF. The CDR3 nucleotides read TGTGCCAGCAGTGACCCCAACGGTCTACTCTATGGCTACACCTTC.

The CDR3 nucleotides read TGTGCCAGCAGCATGACAGGAGCGAACACCGGGGAGCTGTTTTTT. Translation gives CASSMTGANTGELFF. This rearrangement joins TRBV5-6 to TRBJ2-2; the D gene is possibly TRBD1 (6 bases). CDR1 and CDR2 from the germline V gene are SGHDT and YYEEEE. This CDR3 has 15 residues. Trimming shortened V by 4 bases and J by 0 bases, and 10 bases separated the two germline ends.

This chain connects TRBV28 to TRBJ1-4; 8 bases align to TRBD1. Germline-derived CDR1 and CDR2 are MDHEN and SYDVKM. CDR3 length: 15 residues. The J segment lost 4 bases and the V segment lost 2 bases, leaving 3 bases of the junction unmatched. The CDR3 nucleotides are TGTGCCAGCAGTTTACTCGGACAGGGTAATGAAAAACTGTTTTTT. It translates to CASSLLGQGNEKLFF.

V usage is TRBV12-3 or TRBV12-4 and J usage is TRBJ1-2; D uncertain. V dropped 3 bases and J dropped 8 bases, with 10 bases sitting between them. The CDR3 sequence is 12 residues long. This CDR3 is CASSLGSPGYTF. The CDR3 DNA reads as TGTGCCAGCAGTTTGGGCAGCCCGGGCTACACCTTC.

This clone was counted a single time. The chain couples TRBV6-5 to TRBJ2-7, with 12 positions matching TRBD1. The junction had 2 bases not matched to a gene; V was cut back by 3 bases and J by 5 bases. Germline V lookup: CDR1 MNHEY, CDR2 SVGAGI. The CDR3 is 14 amino acids. For the CDR3, the DNA is TGTGCCAGCAGTTATGGGACAGGGGGCGACGAGCAGTACTTC. Amino acid sequence: CASSYGTGGDEQYF.

The V and J genes are TRBV30 and TRBJ2-4; the match to TRBD1 covers 7 bases. Germline loops: CDR1 GTSNPN, CDR2 SVGIG (reference sequence). Trimming cost V 2 bases and J 11 bases; bases outside gene matches: 9. The CDR3 consists of 13 residues. The CDR3 bases are TGTGCCTGGAGTTCCGGGGCAGGGGGTTTTCAGTACTTC. Its protein is CAWSSGAGGFQYF.

The J gene is TRBJ2-7, the V gene TRBV6-1; the D gene is possibly TRBD2 (5 bases). The CDR3 is 12 amino acids. The V gene's germline CDR1 is MNHNS and CDR2 SASEGT. Trimming pared 2 bases from V and 6 bases from J, leaving 8 bases between. CDR3 coding DNA: TGTGCCAGCAGTGAACTTGAGGGCGAGCAGTACTTC. It yields the protein CASSELEGEQYF.

The chain has TRBV19 and TRBJ1-4; D gene uncertain. Germline CDR1 is LNHDA and CDR2 is SQIVND (reference sequence). The germline V and J ends were trimmed by 3 bases and 2 bases, with 13 bases remaining between them. The CDR3 consists of 16 residues. The CDR3 sequence: CASSISGPRTNEKLFF. Here the CDR3 DNA reads TGTGCCAGTAGTATCTCTGGGCCACGCACTAATGAAAAACTGTTTTTT.

This rearrangement joins TRBV15 to TRBJ1-2, with D hard to call. From germline, CDR1 is LNHNV and CDR2 YYDKDF (reference sequence). This CDR3 region has 14 residues. V lost 1 base and J 9 bases, leaving 15 bases between the germline ends. CDR3 amino acids: CATSRGRVVNSYTF. Written as DNA, the CDR3 is TGTGCCACCAGCAGAGGACGGGTCGTAAACAGCTACACCTTC.

This rearrangement joins TRBV19 to TRBJ2-2, with 8 nucleotides matching TRBD1. This CDR3 contains 13 residues. J gave up 6 bases and V 8 bases, and 5 bases lay outside the gene matches. Germline values: CDR1 LNHDA, CDR2 SQIVND (reference sequence). Here the CDR3 reads CASVQGASGELFF. CDR3 DNA sequence: TGTGCCAGTGTGCAGGGGGCTTCCGGGGAGCTGTTTTTT.

The V and J genes are TRBV24-1 and TRBJ2-3; D perhaps matches TRBD2 (6 bases). Trimming took 4 bases from V and 1 from J, leaving 17 bases between them. CDR1 and CDR2 (germline): KGHDR, SFDVKD. The CDR3 sequence is 17 residues long. The CDR3 DNA sequence: TGTGCCACCAGTGACGGGAGACTTCGCACGGGCACAGATACGCAGTATTTT. This translates into CATSDGRLRTGTDTQYF.

The rearrangement joins TRBV27 to TRBJ2-7; D might be TRBD1 (6 bases). The germline V gene has CDR1 MNHEY and CDR2 SMNVEV (reference sequence). The CDR3 has 15 amino acids. V dropped 6 bases and J dropped 2 bases, with 17 bases sitting between them. CDR3 protein: CASRGRGHSPYEQYF. The CDR3 coding sequence is TGTGCCAGCAGGGGTAGGGGACATTCACCCTACGAGCAGTACTTC.

V gene TRBV5-4 combines with J gene TRBJ1-6; D is uncertain. The V end was cut by 2 bases, the J end by 6 bases, with 6 bases between. The CDR3 length is 13 residues. The germline V gene has CDR1 SGHNT and CDR2 YYREEE (reference sequence). The CDR3 DNA is TGTGCCAGCAGCTTTTCTTCTAATTCACCCCTCCACTTT. Translation gives CASSFSSNSPLHF.

The V call is TRBV6-5, the J call TRBJ2-5; perhaps TRBD1 as D (6 bases). The CDR3 is 14 amino acids. Trimming removed 5 bases from V and 1 base from J, with 11 bases in between. The germline V gene has CDR1 MNHEY and CDR2 SVGAGI. CDR3 protein: CASSPTGIQETQYF. Here the CDR3 DNA reads TGTGCCAGCAGTCCAACAGGGATCCAAGAGACCCAGTACTTC.

This chain joins TRBV10-3 and TRBJ2-7; 12 bases are shared with TRBD2. Trimming at V came to 8 bases and at J to 1 base, leaving 6 bases not matched to a gene. This CDR3 has 15 residues. Germline CDR1 reads ENHRY; CDR2 reads SYGVKD. CDR3 amino acids: CAIASGGALSYEQYF. CDR3 sequence (DNA): TGTGCCATCGCTAGCGGGGGGGCCCTTTCCTACGAGCAGTACTTC.

The gene calls are TRBV28 and TRBJ2-2; TRBD2 matches at 14 bases. The CDR3 covers 17 residues. Germline CDR1 MDHEN, CDR2 SYDVKM. V lost 4 bases and J lost 6; bases outside the gene matches: 7. This chain's CDR3 is CASSSTSGGAEAGELFF. The CDR3, as DNA: TGTGCCAGCAGTTCGACTAGCGGGGGGGCAGAAGCCGGGGAGCTGTTTTTT.

This clone occurred once. The genes are TRBV12-3 or TRBV12-4 and TRBJ2-1; TRBD1 matches at 8 bases. The length of the CDR3 is 13 residues. The trim removed 6 bases at V and 8 bases at J, leaving 6 bases unmatched. The CDR3 reads CASSGQGFDEQFF. DNA for the CDR3: TGTGCCAGCAGCGGACAGGGTTTCGATGAGCAGTTCTTC.

The rearrangement links TRBV11-2 to TRBJ1-1, with D perhaps TRBD1 (6 bases). This CDR3 contains 15 residues. Per the germline V gene, CDR1 is SGHAT and CDR2 is FQNNGV. V lost 5 bases and J lost 1, with 14 bases in between. The CDR3 loop reads CASSPVGQRNTEAFF. For the CDR3, the DNA is TGTGCCAGCAGCCCCGTTGGACAGAGGAACACTGAAGCTTTCTTT.

J is TRBJ2-2 and V is TRBV5-4; 8 positions match TRBD1. V trimming: 2 bases; J trimming: 5 bases; junction bases outside the gene matches: 5. The germline gives CDR1 SGHNT, CDR2 YYREEE (reference sequence). The CDR3 consists of 15 residues. The CDR3 protein is CASSFRGPGTGELFF. The DNA of the CDR3 is TGTGCCAGCAGCTTCAGGGGGCCGGGGACCGGGGAGCTGTTTTTT.

This rearrangement joins TRBV5-1 to TRBJ1-2; TRBD1 matches at 9 bases. Losses at the gene ends were 4 bases for V and 8 bases for J; bases not matched to a gene: 6. The CDR3 is made up of 13 amino acids. Germline CDR1 SGHRS, CDR2 YFSETQ. The CDR3 is CASSPGTGTGYTF. CDR3 in DNA: TGCGCCAGCAGCCCGGGGACAGGGACCGGCTACACCTTC.

V usage is TRBV27 and J usage is TRBJ1-1, with 8 positions matching TRBD1. Germline-derived CDR1 and CDR2 are MNHEY and SMNVEV (reference sequence). CDR3 length equals 16 residues. Trimming at V came to 3 bases and at J to 0 bases, leaving 6 bases not matched to a gene. CDR3 nucleotide sequence: TGTGCCAGCAGTTTGGGAACAGGGGGTGTGAACACTGAAGCTTTCTTT. As protein: CASSLGTGGVNTEAFF.

The chain recombines TRBV6-5 with TRBJ1-2; 7 nucleotides line up with TRBD1. CDR1 and CDR2 from the germline V gene are MNHEY and SVGAGI. The V gene end was trimmed by 6 bases and the J gene end by 2 bases; junction bases not matched to a gene: 3. The CDR3 has 13 residues. The CDR3 DNA follows: TGTGCCAGCAGGGCGGGACAGAACTATGGCTACACCTTC. Translation gives CASRAGQNYGYTF.

This chain links TRBV30 with TRBJ2-5; 7 bases agree with TRBD1. The CDR3 length is 15 residues. J gave up 2 bases and V 2 bases, and 8 bases lay outside the gene matches. The germline CDR1 and CDR2 sequences are GTSNPN and SVGIG (reference sequence). The CDR3 DNA is TGTGCCTGGAGTAAGACCCGGGACAGTCAAGAGACCCAGTACTTC. This codes for CAWSKTRDSQETQYF. Using reference TRBV30 and TRBJ2-5 for the parts outside the CDR3, the full variable domain is SQTIHQWPATLVQPVGSPLSLECTVEGTSNPNLYWYRQAAGRGLQLLFYSVGIGQISSEVPQNLSASRPQDRQFILSSKKLLLSDSGFYLCAWSKTRDSQETQYFGPGTRLLVL.